This T cell receptor beta chain is from a study of shared clonotypes between healthy human individuals (dated by TCRdb to the early 2020s). Regarding the study in general: Two women and a few men aged 18 to 49 years were included in the cohort. Per donor, three plates each were used for CD4 naive and CD4 memory, two for CD8 naive, and one for CD8 memory. To estimate repertoire size and how much clonotypes are shared between individuals, the study performed deep sequencing of blood TCR repertoires from about five healthy adults. Different laboratories and diverse techniques were used to prepare libraries and sequence TCR repertoires, to increase sequencing depth and limit assay-specific biases. Between about 0.8 and 8.9 billion PBMCs per donor were obtained by leukapheresis.

CD8 naive samples were obtained by positive selection for CCR7 among CD45RO-negative cells, yielding a CD45RA+CCR7+ population from which TemRA cells were excluded. Donors were healthy HIV-negative adults with no recently reported acute infections or vaccinations. Every donor was a Caucasian adult residing in Nashville, Tennessee, USA. After blood collection by leukapheresis, PBMCs were isolated using Ficoll-Histopaque density gradient centrifugation and then cryopreserved in the vapor phase of liquid nitrogen. Analytical flow cytometry was used to check the purity and quantity of every magnetically sorted T cell population. From each sorted fraction, genomic DNA was isolated and quantified by UV absorbance on a Nanodrop 2000c. Using the deep immunoSEQ assay, TCR CDR3 regions were amplified from genomic DNA by multiplex PCR. Genomic DNA extracted from each cell subset was distributed evenly over all wells of several immunoSEQ 96-well plates, and each plate served as one replicate. For sorted subsets, each replicate PCR was loaded with roughly 200 ng genomic DNA, equivalent to 30,000 or so T cell genomes. Purified libraries were measured with a Qubit 3.0 fluorometer, size-checked on a Bioanalyzer 2100, and measured again with the KAPA Library Quantification kit. Each immunoSEQ 96-well plate was sequenced on its own single-read 150-cycle Illumina NextSeq 550 flow cell. From the authors' description of their analysis: Because the immunoSEQ output included only junctional sequences and no quality scores, the filtering could not be the same as the filtering used for full-length reads. Sequences were annotated with PyIR, a Python wrapper for IgBLAST v1.9, and V/J genes and CDR3 were assigned using IMGT germline references. Reads were filtered out if the reads had weak V/J assignments (E-value above 1e-6), no CDR3, stop codons, out-of-frame junctions, or ambiguous translated residues. A V3J clonotype was defined by an identical inferred V gene, J gene, and CDR3 amino acid sequence. To compute the percentage overlap between repertoires, the number of shared unique clonotypes was divided by the size of the smaller repertoire. Three approaches were used to assess repertoire richness: RTK rarefaction, the Chao1 estimator, and Recon v2.1 estimates of unobserved clonotypes. For all TCRbeta clonotypes obtained by the gDNA method from a few donors, generation probabilities were computed with OLGA. TCRdb retrieved this table from immuneACCESS and kept in-frame rearrangements only. Not all clones are present; in checked studies, unresolved V genes account for under half, and no reason is known for the remainder. D and trimming come from the DNA, and the V and J calls and clone size come from that table. The sample table shows some 2,100,000 clones, and about 93% are seen once. Roughly 1.8% of the sample is held by the ten biggest clonotypes.

The germline V end is reduced by 6 bases and the J end by 1 base; junction bases left unmatched: 8. The germline V gene gives CDR1 as MNHEY and CDR2 as SVGAGI. The CDR3 contains 15 residues, cysteine and phenylalanine counted. The read is trimmed to its CDR3 DNA, 45 bases read in frame from base 1. Points on this clone: Its antigen target is currently unknown. Nothing much larger sits one base from this clone, and base qualities are not available.

Findings and caveats that apply to the study as a whole: Clonotypes shared by all four sorted-subset donors showed higher generation probabilities than non-shared clonotypes. Naive subsets generally had larger estimated clonotype richness than memory subsets did. The small number of donors limited the genetic and exposure-history diversity represented. Rarefaction of sorted-subset datasets indicated incomplete sequencing despite the large sequencing depth. Pairwise subsampling led to the expectation that sequencing depth would affect the degree of clonotype sharing among donors. Sampling was restricted to blood, and TCR repertoires in tissues likely differ from the TCR repertoires found in blood. When several donors were compared, the shared fraction of clonotypes was around 5% for naive CD4, around 4% for naive CD8, more than 2% for memory CD4, and roughly 0.4% for memory CD8.

This sequence originates from a man between 18 and 29 years old in good health. Some clones in this sample may be carry-over from other donors' samples. Sample: naive CD8+ T cells from PBMCs. The cell subset or site label corresponds to: CD45RA+CCR7+. The V and J segments used are TRBV6-5 and TRBJ1-2; 7 bases in the junction line up with TRBD1. The DNA sequence is TGTGCCAGCAGACTTACCGGGACAGATAACTATGGCTACACCTTC. Translated, it gives CASRLTGTDNYGYTF.